This T cell receptor (beta chain) was observed in a study of CD8 T cells in Susac syndrome. Control patients had untreated stable or active relapsing-remitting multiple sclerosis by revised McDonald criteria. This CDR3 comprises 15 residues. Trimming cost V 4 bases and J 8 bases, with 19 bases left between them. Germline lookup yields CDR1 SGHTA and CDR2 FQGNSA. After extraction with the RNeasy kit, 0.5 to 1 ug of the RNA was reverse transcribed using random hexamers. TCRdb analysed the immunoSEQ multiplex PCR reads with MiXCR anew, one entry per CDR3 protein. The sample consists of roughly 150,000 distinct CDR3 sequences, over 95% of them appearing once.

Material: CD8+ T cells from PBMCs. The gene calls are TRBV7-2 and TRBJ2-3; D assignment may be TRBD1 or TRBD2 (5 bases each). The receptor comes from a human donor with multiple sclerosis. CDR3 sequence: CASSSPGGAVLTQYF. In DNA form, the CDR3 reads TGTGCCAGCAGCTCACCTGGGGGAGCGGTTCTTACGCAGTATTTT.